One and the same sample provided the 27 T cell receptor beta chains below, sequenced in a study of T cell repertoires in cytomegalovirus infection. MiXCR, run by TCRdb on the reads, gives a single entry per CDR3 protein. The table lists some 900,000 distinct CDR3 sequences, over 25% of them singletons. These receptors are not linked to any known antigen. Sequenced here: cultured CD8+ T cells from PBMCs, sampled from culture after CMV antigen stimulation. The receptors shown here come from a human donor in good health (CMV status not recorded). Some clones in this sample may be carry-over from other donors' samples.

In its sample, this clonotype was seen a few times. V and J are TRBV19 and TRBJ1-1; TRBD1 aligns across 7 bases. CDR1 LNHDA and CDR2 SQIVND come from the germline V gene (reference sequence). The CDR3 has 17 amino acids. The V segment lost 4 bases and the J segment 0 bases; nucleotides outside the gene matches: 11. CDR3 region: CASSTEPGQLLNTEAFF. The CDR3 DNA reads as TGTGCCAGTAGTACCGAGCCGGGACAGCTTTTGAACACTGAAGCTTTCTTT.

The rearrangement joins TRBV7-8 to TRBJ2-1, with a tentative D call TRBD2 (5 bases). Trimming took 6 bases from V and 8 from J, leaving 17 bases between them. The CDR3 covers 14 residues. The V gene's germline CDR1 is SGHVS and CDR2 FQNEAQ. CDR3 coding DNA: TGTGCCAGCAGTTCACGACGGGGAGTTGATGAGCAGTTCTTC. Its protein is CASSSRRGVDEQFF.

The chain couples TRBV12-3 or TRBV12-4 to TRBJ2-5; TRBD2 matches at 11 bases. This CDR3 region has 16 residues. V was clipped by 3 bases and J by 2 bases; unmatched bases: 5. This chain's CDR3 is CASSFPTSGAQETQYF. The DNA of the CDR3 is TGTGCCAGCAGTTTCCCGACTAGCGGGGCTCAAGAGACCCAGTACTTC.

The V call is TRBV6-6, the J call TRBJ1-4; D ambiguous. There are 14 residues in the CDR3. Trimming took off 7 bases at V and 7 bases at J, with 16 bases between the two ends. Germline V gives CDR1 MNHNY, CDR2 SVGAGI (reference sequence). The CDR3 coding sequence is TGTGCCAGCACCCACCGGGGTCCGGGTGAAAAACTGTTTTTT. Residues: CASTHRGPGEKLFF.

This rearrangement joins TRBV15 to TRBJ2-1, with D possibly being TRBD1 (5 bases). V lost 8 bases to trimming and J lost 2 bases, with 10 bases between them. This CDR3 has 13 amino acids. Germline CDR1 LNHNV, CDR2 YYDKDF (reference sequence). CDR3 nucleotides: TGTGCCACCGAAGGGGTTACCTACAATGAGCAGTTCTTC. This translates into CATEGVTYNEQFF.

The CDR3 region is CASPSDQEGNEQFF. The CDR3 coding sequence is TGTGCCAGCCCCAGTGATCAGGAAGGCAATGAGCAGTTCTTC. J is TRBJ2-1 and V is TRBV2; D ambiguous. Germline CDR1 reads SNHLY; CDR2 reads FYNNEI. Between the trimmed V and J ends, which lost 8 bases and 6 bases, there was a span of 17 bases. The CDR3 sequence is 14 residues long.

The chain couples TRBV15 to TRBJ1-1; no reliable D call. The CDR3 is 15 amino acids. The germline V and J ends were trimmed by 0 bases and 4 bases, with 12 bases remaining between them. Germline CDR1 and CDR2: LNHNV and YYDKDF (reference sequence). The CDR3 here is CATSRDKGLATEAFF. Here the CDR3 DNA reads TGTGCCACCAGCAGAGATAAAGGGTTGGCCACTGAAGCTTTCTTT.

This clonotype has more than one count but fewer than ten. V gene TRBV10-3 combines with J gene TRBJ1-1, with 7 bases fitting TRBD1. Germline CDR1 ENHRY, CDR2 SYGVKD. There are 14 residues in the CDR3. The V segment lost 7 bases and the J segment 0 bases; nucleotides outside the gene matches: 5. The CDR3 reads CAIIRDSLNTEAFF. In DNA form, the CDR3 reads TGTGCCATCATCCGGGACAGTTTGAACACTGAAGCTTTCTTT.

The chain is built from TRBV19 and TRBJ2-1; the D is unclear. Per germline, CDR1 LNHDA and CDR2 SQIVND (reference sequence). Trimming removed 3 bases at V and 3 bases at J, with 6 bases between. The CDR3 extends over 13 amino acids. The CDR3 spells CASSMPGYNEQFF. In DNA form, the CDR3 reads TGTGCCAGTAGTATGCCAGGCTACAATGAGCAGTTCTTC. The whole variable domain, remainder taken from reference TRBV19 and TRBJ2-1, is DGGITQSPKYLFRKEGQNVTLSCEQNLNHDAMYWYRQDPGQGLRLIYYSQIVNDFQKGDIAEGYSVSREKKESFPLTVTSAQKNPTAFYLCASSMPGYNEQFFGPGTRLTVL.

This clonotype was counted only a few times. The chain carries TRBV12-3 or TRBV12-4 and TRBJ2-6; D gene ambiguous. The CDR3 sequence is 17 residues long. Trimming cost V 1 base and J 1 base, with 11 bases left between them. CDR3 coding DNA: TGTGCCAGCAGTTTAGAGACGGCCGTATCTGGGGCCAACGTCCTGACTTTC. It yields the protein CASSLETAVSGANVLTF.

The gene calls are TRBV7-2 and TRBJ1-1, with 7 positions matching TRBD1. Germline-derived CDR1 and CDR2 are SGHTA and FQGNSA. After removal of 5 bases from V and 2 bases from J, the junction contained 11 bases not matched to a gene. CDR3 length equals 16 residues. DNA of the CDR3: TGTGCCAGCAGCCCTTGGGACAGTCCAACTAACACTGAAGCTTTCTTT. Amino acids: CASSPWDSPTNTEAFF.

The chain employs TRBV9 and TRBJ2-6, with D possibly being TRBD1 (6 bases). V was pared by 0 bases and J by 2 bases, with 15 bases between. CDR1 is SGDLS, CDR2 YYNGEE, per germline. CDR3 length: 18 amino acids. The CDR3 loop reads CASSVDMGAKTGANVLTF. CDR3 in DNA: TGTGCCAGCAGCGTAGATATGGGGGCGAAAACTGGGGCCAACGTCCTGACTTTC.

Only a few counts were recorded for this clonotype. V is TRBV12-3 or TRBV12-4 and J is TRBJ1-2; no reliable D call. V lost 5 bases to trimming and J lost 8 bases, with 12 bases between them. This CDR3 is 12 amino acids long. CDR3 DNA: TGTGCCAGCAGTACGGGCTTTCAGGGCTACACCTTC. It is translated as CASSTGFQGYTF.

DNA of the CDR3: TGTGCCAGCAGCCAAGCCGGCTATAGCAATCAGCCCCAGCATTTT. It encodes CASSQAGYSNQPQHF. The chain recombines TRBV3-1 with TRBJ1-5, with unresolved D. Germline V gene data show CDR1 as LGHDT and CDR2 as YNNKEL (reference sequence). Between the trimmed V and J ends, which lost 1 base and 0 bases, there was a span of 7 bases. This CDR3 spans 15 amino acids.

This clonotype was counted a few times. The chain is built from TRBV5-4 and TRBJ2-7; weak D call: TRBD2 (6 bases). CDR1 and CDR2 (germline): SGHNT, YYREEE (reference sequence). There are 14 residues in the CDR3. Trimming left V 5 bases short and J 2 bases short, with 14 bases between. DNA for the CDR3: TGTGCCAGCAGTTCCGGGACTCTGCCCTACGAGCAGTACTTC. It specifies CASSSGTLPYEQYF.

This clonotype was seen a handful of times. CDR3 loop: CAIKLGTGGANTGELFF. CDR3 coding DNA: TGTGCCATCAAACTCGGGACAGGGGGCGCGAACACCGGGGAGCTGTTTTTT. The V gene is TRBV10-3, the J gene TRBJ2-2; 12 bases match TRBD1. CDR3 length: 17 amino acids. The ends lost 7 bases at V and 0 bases at J; junction bases unmatched: 6. Germline lookup yields CDR1 ENHRY and CDR2 SYGVKD.

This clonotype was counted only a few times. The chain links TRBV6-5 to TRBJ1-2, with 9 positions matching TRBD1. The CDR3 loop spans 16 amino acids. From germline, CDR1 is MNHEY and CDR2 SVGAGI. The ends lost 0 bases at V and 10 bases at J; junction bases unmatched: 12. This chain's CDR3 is CASSYSNWDRVLDYTF. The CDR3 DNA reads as TGTGCCAGCAGTTACTCAAACTGGGACAGGGTTTTGGACTACACCTTC.

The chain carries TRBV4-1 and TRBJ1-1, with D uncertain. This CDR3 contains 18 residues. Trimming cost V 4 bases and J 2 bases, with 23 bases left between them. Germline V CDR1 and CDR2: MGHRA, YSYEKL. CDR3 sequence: CASSLLKGRTGNNTEAFF. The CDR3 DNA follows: TGCGCCAGCAGCCTACTCAAGGGTAGAACGGGGAATAACACTGAAGCTTTCTTT.

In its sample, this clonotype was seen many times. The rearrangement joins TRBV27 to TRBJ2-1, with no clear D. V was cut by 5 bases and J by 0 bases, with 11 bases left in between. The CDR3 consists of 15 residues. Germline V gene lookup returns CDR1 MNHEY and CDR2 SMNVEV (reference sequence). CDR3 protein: CASSPHTSSYNEQFF. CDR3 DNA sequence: TGTGCCAGCAGTCCTCACACGAGCTCCTACAATGAGCAGTTCTTC.

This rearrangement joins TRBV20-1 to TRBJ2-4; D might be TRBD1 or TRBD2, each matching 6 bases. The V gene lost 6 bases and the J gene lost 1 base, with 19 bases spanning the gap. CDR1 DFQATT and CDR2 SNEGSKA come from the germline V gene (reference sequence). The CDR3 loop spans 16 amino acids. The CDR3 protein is CSAPEGGVWAKNIQYF. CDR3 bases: TGCAGTGCGCCCGAGGGGGGAGTTTGGGCCAAAAACATTCAGTACTTC.

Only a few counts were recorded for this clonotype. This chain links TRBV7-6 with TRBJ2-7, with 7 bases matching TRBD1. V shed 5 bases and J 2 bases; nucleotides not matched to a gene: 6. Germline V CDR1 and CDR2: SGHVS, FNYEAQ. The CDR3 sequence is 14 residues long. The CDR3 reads CASSARDSAYEQYF. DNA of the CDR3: TGTGCCAGCAGCGCCAGGGACAGTGCCTACGAGCAGTACTTC.

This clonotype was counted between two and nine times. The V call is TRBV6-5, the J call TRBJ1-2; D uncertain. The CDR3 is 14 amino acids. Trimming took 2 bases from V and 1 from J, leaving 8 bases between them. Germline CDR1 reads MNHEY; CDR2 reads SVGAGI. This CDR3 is CASSYDGYNYGYTF. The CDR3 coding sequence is TGTGCCAGCAGTTACGACGGTTATAACTATGGCTACACCTTC.

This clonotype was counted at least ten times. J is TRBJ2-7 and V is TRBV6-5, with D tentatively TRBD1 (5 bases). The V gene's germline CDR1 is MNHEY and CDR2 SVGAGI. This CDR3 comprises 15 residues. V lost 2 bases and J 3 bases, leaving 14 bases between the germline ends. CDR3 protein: CASSYPTGAGYEQYF. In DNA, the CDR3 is TGTGCCAGCAGTTACCCTACAGGTGCCGGCTACGAGCAGTACTTC.

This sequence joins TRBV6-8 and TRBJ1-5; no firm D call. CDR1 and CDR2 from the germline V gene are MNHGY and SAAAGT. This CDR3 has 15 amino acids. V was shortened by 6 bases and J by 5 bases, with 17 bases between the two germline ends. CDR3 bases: TGTGCCAGCAGCGGGTCCCCGGAGAGGGATCAGCCCCAGCATTTT. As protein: CASSGSPERDQPQHF.

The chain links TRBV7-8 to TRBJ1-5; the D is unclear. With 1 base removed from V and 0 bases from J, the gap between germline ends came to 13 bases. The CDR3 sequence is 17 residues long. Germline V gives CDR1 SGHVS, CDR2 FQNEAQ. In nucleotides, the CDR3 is TGTGCCAGCAGCTTAGTAGGAGTGGATTATAGCAATCAGCCCCAGCATTTT. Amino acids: CASSLVGVDYSNQPQHF. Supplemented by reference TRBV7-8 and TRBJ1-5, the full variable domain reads GAGVSQSPRYKVAKRGQDVALRCDPISGHVSLFWYQQALGQGPEFLTYFQNEAQLDKSGLPSDRFFAERPEGSVSTLKIQRTQQEDSAVYLCASSLVGVDYSNQPQHFGDGTRLSIL.

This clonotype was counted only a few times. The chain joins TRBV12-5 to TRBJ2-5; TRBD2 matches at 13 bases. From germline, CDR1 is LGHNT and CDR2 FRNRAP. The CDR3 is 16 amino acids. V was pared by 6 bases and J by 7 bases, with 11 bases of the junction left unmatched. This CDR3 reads CASGLGGLAGDRTQYF. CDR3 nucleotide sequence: TGTGCTAGTGGCCTTGGCGGACTAGCGGGGGACCGGACCCAGTACTTC.

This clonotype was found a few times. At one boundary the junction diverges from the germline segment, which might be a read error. In DNA form, the CDR3 reads TGTGCTAGCAGCCCGTGGGACAGGGAATCAGAGACCCAGTACTTC. Translated, it gives CASSPWDRESETQYF. The chain recombines TRBV7-7 with TRBJ2-5, with 9 bases that match TRBD1. The CDR3 runs to 15 residues. CDR1 and CDR2 (germline): SSHAT, FNYEAQ (reference sequence).